This TCR beta chain was recorded in a study of response to subunit inactivated influenza vaccine. Study-wide findings and caveats: Authors proposed each seasonal influenza vaccination draws in few new T cells.

Of note for this clonotype: What it recognizes is unknown.

Using its own MiXCR run on the RT-PCR reads, TCRdb lists one record per CDR3 protein. Of 400,000 to 650,000 distinct CDR3 sequences in the sample, about 7.2% are singletons; the top ten hold less than 15%. Here the sequenced sample was PBMCs from blood, taken around 2 years after vaccination. This receptor was identified in a man aged 45 to 75 who received an inactivated influenza vaccine.

The CDR3 bases are TGTGCCAGCGGCCCCGGGGTCCTCTGCGAGCAGTACTTC. Translating gives CASGPGVLCEQYF. V gene TRBV5-5 combines with J gene TRBJ2-7; possibly TRBD2 for D (5 bases). V was pared by 7 bases and J by 6 bases, with 17 bases between. This CDR3 is 13 amino acids long. Germline-derived CDR1 and CDR2 are SGHKS and YYEKEE (reference sequence).